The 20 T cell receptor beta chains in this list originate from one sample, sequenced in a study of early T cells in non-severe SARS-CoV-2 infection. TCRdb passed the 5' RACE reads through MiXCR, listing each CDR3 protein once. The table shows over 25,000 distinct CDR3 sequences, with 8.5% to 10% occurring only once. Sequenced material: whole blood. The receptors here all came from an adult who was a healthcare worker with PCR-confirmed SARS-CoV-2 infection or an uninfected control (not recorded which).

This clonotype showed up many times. CDR3 DNA sequence: TGCAGCGTCCGGACAGGGATAGAGACCCAGTACTTC. It translates to CSVRTGIETQYF. The chain employs TRBV29-1 and TRBJ2-5, with TRBD1 matching over 8 bases. CDR1 SQVTM and CDR2 ANQGSEA come from the germline V gene. The CDR3 loop spans 12 amino acids. V shed 6 bases and J 4 bases; nucleotides not matched to a gene: 4. The variable domain in full, with the rest retrieved from reference TRBV29-1 and TRBJ2-5, is SAVISQKPSRDICQRGTSLTIQCQVDSQVTMMFWYRQQPGQSLTLIATANQGSEATYESGFVIDKFPISRPNLTFSTLTVSNMSPEDSSIYLCSVRTGIETQYFGPGTRLLVL.

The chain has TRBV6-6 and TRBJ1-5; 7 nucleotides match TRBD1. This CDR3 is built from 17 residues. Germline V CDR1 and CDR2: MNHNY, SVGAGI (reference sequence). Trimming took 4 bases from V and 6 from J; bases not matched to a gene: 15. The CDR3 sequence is CASSSPHRGGLGQPQHF. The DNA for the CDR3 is TGTGCCAGCAGTTCACCACACAGGGGAGGATTGGGTCAGCCCCAGCATTTT.

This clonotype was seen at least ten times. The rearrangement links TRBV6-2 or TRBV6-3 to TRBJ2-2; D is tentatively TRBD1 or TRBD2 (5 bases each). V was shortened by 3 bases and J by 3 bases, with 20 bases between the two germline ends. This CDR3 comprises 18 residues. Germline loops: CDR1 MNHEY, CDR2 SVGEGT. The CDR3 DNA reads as TGTGCCAGCAGTTATATAGGACTCAGGGCGGCGGACACCGGGGAGCTGTTTTTT. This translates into CASSYIGLRAADTGELFF.

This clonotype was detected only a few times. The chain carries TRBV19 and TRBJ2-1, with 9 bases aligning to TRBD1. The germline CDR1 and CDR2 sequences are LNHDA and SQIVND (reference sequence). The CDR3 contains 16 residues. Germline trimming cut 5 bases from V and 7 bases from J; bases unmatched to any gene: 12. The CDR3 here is CASSVRDRAVQNEQFF. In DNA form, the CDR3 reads TGTGCCAGTAGTGTCCGGGACAGGGCGGTTCAGAATGAGCAGTTCTTC.

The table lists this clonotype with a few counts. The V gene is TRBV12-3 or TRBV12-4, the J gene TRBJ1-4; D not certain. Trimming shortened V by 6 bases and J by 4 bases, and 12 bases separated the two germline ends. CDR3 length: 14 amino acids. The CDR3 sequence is CASSPTEYNEKLFF. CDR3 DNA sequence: TGTGCCAGCAGCCCAACAGAATATAATGAAAAACTGTTTTTT.

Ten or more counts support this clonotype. DNA of the CDR3: TGTGCCACCAGATCGGGGGACGCGAACACCGGGGAGCTGTTTTTT. It translates to CATRSGDANTGELFF. This chain links TRBV19 with TRBJ2-2; possibly TRBD2 for D (6 bases). CDR3 size: 15 residues. CDR1 LNHDA and CDR2 SQIVND come from the germline V gene (reference sequence). Between the trimmed V and J ends, which lost 10 bases and 0 bases, there was a span of 15 bases.

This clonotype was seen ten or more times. The CDR3 reads CASSFAGGANYGYTF. The DNA of the CDR3 is TGTGCCAGCAGCTTCGCGGGGGGAGCTAACTATGGCTACACCTTC. This chain connects TRBV7-3 to TRBJ1-2; D perhaps matches TRBD1 (5 bases). CDR3 length: 15 residues. Germline-derived CDR1 and CDR2 are SGHTA and FQGTGA. The V and J ends lost 3 bases and 0 bases respectively, with 11 bases between them.

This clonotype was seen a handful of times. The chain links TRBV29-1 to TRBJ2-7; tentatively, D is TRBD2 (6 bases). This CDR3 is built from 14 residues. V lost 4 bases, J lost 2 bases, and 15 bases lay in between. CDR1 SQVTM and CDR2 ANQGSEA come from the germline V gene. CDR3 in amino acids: CSVVTGSFTYEQYF. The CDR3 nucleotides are TGCAGCGTTGTAACCGGGAGTTTTACCTACGAGCAGTACTTC.

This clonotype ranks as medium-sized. The CDR3 coding sequence is TGTGCCAGCAGCTTAGCTAGCGGGGGGCCACAAGAGACCCAGTACTTC. Translated, it gives CASSLASGGPQETQYF. The V and J genes are TRBV7-9 and TRBJ2-5, with 10 bases matching TRBD2. Germline lookup yields CDR1 SEHNR and CDR2 FQNEAQ (reference sequence). The V segment lost 0 bases and the J segment 2 bases; nucleotides outside the gene matches: 3. The CDR3 sequence is 16 residues long.

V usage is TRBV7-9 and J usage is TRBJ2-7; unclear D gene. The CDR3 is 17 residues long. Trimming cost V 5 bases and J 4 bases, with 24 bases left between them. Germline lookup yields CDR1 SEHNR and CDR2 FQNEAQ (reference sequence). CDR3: CASSGPEQRPGRYEQYF. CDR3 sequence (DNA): TGTGCCAGCAGCGGGCCGGAACAGAGACCTGGAAGATACGAGCAGTACTTC.

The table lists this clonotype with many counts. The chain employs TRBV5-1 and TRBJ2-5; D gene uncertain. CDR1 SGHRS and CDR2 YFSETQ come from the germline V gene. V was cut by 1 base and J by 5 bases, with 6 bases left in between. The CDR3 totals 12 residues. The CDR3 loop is CASSLLRETQYF. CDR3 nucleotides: TGCGCCAGCAGCTTGCTTCGGGAGACCCAGTACTTC. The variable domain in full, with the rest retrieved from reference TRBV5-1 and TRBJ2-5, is KAGVTQTPRYLIKTRGQQVTLSCSPISGHRSVSWYQQTPGQGLQFLFEYFSETQRNKGNFPGRFSGRQFSNSRSEMNVSTLELGDSALYLCASSLLRETQYFGPGTRLLVL.

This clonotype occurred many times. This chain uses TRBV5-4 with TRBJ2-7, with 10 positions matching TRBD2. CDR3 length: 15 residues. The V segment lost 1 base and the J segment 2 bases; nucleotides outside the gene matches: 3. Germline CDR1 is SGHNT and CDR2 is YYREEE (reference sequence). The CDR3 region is CASSLRSGGAYEQYF. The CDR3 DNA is TGTGCCAGCAGCTTGAGGAGCGGGGGGGCCTACGAGCAGTACTTC.

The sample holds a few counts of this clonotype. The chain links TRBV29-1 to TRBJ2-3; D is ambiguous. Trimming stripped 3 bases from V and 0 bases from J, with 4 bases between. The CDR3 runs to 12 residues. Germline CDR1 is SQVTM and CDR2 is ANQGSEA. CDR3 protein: CSVEGSTDTQYF. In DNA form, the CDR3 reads TGCAGCGTTGAGGGGAGCACAGATACGCAGTATTTT.

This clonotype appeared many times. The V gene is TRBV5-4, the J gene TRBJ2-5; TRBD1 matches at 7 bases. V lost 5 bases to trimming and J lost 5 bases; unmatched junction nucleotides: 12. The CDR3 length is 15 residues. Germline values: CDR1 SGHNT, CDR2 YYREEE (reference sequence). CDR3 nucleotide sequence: TGTGCCAGCAGGGATGACAGGGCAAGGGGGGAGACCCAGTACTTC. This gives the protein CASRDDRARGETQYF.

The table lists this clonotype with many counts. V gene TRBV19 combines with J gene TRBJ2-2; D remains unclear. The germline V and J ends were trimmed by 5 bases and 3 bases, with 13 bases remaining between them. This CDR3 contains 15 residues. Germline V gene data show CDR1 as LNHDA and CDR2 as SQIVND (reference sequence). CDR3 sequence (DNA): TGTGCCAGTAGTTTCTCCGACTCTTACACCGGGGAGCTGTTTTTT. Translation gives CASSFSDSYTGELFF.

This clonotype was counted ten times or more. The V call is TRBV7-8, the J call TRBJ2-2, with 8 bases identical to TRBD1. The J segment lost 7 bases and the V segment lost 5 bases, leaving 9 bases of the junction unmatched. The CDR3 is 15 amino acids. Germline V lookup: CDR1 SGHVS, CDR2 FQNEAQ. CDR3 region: CASSLSGQGDGELFF. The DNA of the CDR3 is TGTGCCAGCAGCCTTAGCGGACAGGGAGACGGGGAGCTGTTTTTT.

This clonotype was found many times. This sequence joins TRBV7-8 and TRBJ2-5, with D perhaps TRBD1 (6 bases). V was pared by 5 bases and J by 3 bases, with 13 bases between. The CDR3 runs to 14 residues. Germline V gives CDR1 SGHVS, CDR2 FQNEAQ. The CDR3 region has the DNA TGTGCCAGCAGCCGAGCGAACAGGGAAGAGACCCAGTACTTC. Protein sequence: CASSRANREETQYF.

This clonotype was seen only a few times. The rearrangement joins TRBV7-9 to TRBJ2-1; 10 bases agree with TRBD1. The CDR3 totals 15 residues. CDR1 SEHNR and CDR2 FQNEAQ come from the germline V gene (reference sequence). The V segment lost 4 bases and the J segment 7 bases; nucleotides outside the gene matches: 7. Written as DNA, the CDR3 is TGTGCCAGCAGCTGGGGACAGGGGAGAACGAATGAGCAGTTCTTC. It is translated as CASSWGQGRTNEQFF.

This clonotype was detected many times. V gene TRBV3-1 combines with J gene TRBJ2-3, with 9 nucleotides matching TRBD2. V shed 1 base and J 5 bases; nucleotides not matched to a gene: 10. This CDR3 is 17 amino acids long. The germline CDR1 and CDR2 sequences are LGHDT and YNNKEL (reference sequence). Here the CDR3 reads CASSQGGGGGARDTQYF. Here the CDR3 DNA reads TGTGCCAGCAGCCAAGGAGGTGGCGGGGGGGCACGAGATACGCAGTATTTT.

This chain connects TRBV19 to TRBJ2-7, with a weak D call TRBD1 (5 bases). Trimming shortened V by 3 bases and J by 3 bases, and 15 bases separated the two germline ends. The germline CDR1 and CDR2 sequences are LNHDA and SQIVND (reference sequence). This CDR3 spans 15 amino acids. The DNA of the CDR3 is TGTGCCAGTAGTATCTCGGCAGGGAAAAACTACGAGCAGTACTTC. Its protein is CASSISAGKNYEQYF. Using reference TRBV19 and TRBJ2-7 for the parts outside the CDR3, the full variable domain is DGGITQSPKYLFRKEGQNVTLSCEQNLNHDAMYWYRQDPGQGLRLIYYSQIVNDFQKGDIAEGYSVSREKKESFPLTVTSAQKNPTAFYLCASSISAGKNYEQYFGPGTRLTVT.